Following are 13 T cell receptor beta chains from one sample sequenced in a study of blood T cell repertoires in COVID-19. Clones were read by immunoSEQ multiplex PCR, and TCRdb kept only the in-frame ones, dropping some. The sample includes about 120,000 clones, roughly three quarters of them seen just once. Sequencing was done on a sample of peripheral blood. These receptors all stem from a human donor in a cohort sampled during active COVID-19.

Here the CDR3 DNA reads TGTGCCAGCAGCCAGCCCATTGGGCAGGGCGACACTGAAGCTTTCTTT. This encodes CASSQPIGQGDTEAFF. The V call is TRBV4-2, the J call TRBJ1-1; D is possibly TRBD1 (5 bases). The CDR3 covers 16 residues. Germline values: CDR1 LGHNA, CDR2 YNFKEQ. V was pared by 3 bases and J by 3 bases, with 17 bases between.

The chain combines TRBV5-4 with TRBJ2-7; D is possibly TRBD2 (6 bases). This CDR3 spans 14 amino acids. CDR1 is SGHNT, CDR2 YYREEE, per germline (reference sequence). V was trimmed by 4 bases and J by 6 bases, leaving 17 bases between them. The DNA for the CDR3 is TGTGCCAGCAGCCAGATAGGAGGGGCCCTCGAGCAGTACTTC. Translation: CASSQIGGALEQYF.

The V call is TRBV12-3 or TRBV12-4, the J call TRBJ2-7; weak D call: TRBD1 (5 bases). CDR3 size: 12 residues. V lost 3 bases, J lost 4 bases, and 7 bases lay in between. The CDR3 sequence: CASSFRVYEQYF. CDR3 bases: TGTGCCAGCAGTTTCAGGGTTTACGAGCAGTACTTC.

The V call is TRBV19, the J call TRBJ1-5, with a weak D call TRBD1 (5 bases). This CDR3 spans 16 amino acids. Trimming stripped 3 bases from V and 4 bases from J, with 16 bases between. Per germline, CDR1 LNHDA and CDR2 SQIVND (reference sequence). The CDR3 region is CASSIPEGSSNQPQHF. The CDR3 nucleotides are TGTGCCAGTAGTATTCCGGAGGGGAGCTCAAATCAGCCCCAGCATTTT.

This clone was counted only a few times. The junction shows a germline mismatch at one end, possibly a read error. The J gene is TRBJ2-7, the V gene TRBV7-7; 9 nucleotides match TRBD1. The CDR3 extends over 15 amino acids. Per germline, CDR1 SSHAT and CDR2 FNYEAQ (reference sequence). CDR3 in amino acids: CASSLAPGQGYEQYF. The CDR3 bases are TGTGCTAGCAGCTTAGCTCCGGGACAGGGCTACGAGCAGTACTTC.

The V call is TRBV6-6, the J call TRBJ1-1; D call uncertain. The CDR3 spans 11 residues. CDR1 and CDR2 (germline): MNHNY, SVGAGI (reference sequence). V lost 6 bases and J 5 bases, leaving 7 bases between the germline ends. The CDR3 DNA is TGTGCCAGCAGACCGGGAACTGAAGCTTTCTTT. It encodes CASRPGTEAFF.

Comments on this clone: Other DNA variants within this sample encode the same CDR3. The chain couples TRBV5-4 to TRBJ2-7, with D unclear. Trimming removed 4 bases from V and 1 base from J, with 9 bases in between. The CDR3 has 13 residues. The germline gives CDR1 SGHNT, CDR2 YYREEE (reference sequence). CDR3 amino acids: CASSLGSSYEQYF. In DNA form, the CDR3 reads TGTGCCAGCAGCCTCGGGTCGTCCTACGAGCAGTACTTC.

This clone was picked up one time. V gene TRBV6-1 combines with J gene TRBJ2-7, with D perhaps TRBD1 (5 bases). V gave up 3 bases and J gave up 2 bases, with 14 bases separating them. CDR1 is MNHNS, CDR2 SASEGT, per germline. This CDR3 has 15 amino acids. As DNA, the CDR3 is TGTGCCAGCAGTGAGAGGCAGGGCGGCACCTACGAGCAGTACTTC. Protein: CASSERQGGTYEQYF.

This clone was counted a few times. This sequence joins TRBV5-4 and TRBJ2-7; no clear D gene. Germline CDR1 and CDR2: SGHNT and YYREEE (reference sequence). The V gene lost 0 bases and the J gene lost 6 bases, with 7 bases spanning the gap. The length of the CDR3 is 12 residues. The CDR3 loop is CASSLGVSEQYF. The CDR3 region has the DNA TGTGCCAGCAGCTTGGGAGTATCCGAGCAGTACTTC.

The V and J genes are TRBV19 and TRBJ1-2, with D perhaps matching TRBD1 (6 bases). The V and J ends lost 3 bases and 6 bases respectively, with 11 bases between them. The CDR3 consists of 13 residues. CDR1 and CDR2 (germline): LNHDA, SQIVND (reference sequence). DNA for the CDR3: TGTGCCAGTAGTATGGGGGCAGGGGATGGCTACACCTTC. Translating gives CASSMGAGDGYTF.

The chain employs TRBV10-3 and TRBJ2-7, with a possible D match to TRBD2 (5 bases). CDR3 size: 12 residues. In germline, CDR1 is ENHRY, CDR2 SYGVKD. The V end lost 3 bases, the J end lost 6 bases, and 9 bases lay between the germline ends. The CDR3 DNA sequence: TGTGCCATCAGTGAATCCCGGGGCGAGCAGTACTTC. This gives the protein CAISESRGEQYF.

This clone was counted between two and nine times. The genes are TRBV2 and TRBJ2-1; 11 positions agree with TRBD2. V gave up 11 bases and J gave up 2 bases; unmatched junction bases: 5. CDR1 and CDR2 from the germline V gene are SNHLY and FYNNEI. CDR3 length: 14 amino acids. The CDR3 coding sequence is TGTGCCGGCGATAGCGGGGGGGCCTACAATGAGCAGTTCTTC. Encoded protein: CAGDSGGAYNEQFF.

The chain couples TRBV10-2 to TRBJ2-7; TRBD2 is a possible D gene (7 bases). Germline CDR1 and CDR2: WSHSY and SAAADI. CDR3 length equals 11 residues. V was cut by 8 bases and J by 6 bases, with 11 bases left in between. The CDR3 region is CASGGASEQYF. The CDR3 coding sequence is TGCGCCAGCGGGGGGGCGAGCGAGCAGTACTTC.